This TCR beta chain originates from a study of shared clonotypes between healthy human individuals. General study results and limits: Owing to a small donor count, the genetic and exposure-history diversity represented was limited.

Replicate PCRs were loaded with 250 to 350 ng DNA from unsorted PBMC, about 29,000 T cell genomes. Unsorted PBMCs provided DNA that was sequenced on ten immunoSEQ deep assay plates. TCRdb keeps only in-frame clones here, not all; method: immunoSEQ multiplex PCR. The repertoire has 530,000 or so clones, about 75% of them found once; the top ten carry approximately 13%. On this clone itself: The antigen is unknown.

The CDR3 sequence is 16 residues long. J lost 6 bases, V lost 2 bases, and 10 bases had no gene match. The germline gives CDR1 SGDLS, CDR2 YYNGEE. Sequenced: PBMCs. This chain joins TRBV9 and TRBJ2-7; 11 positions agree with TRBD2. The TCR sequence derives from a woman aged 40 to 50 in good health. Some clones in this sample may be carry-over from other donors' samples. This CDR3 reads CASSVYPSGRPFEQYF. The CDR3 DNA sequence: TGTGCCAGCAGCGTCTATCCTAGCGGGAGGCCGTTCGAGCAGTACTTC.